Presented here are 23 T cell receptor beta chains from one specimen sequenced in a study of blood T cell repertoires in COVID-19. Using immunoSEQ multiplex PCR, the repertoire was profiled, and TCRdb retains in-frame clones only, with some absent. This sample has 20,000 or so clones, with roughly 84% found just once. Source material: peripheral blood. These receptors were collected from a man aged 35-49 years with acute or convalescent COVID-19.

This clone was seen a few times. The chain couples TRBV7-9 to TRBJ1-2, with no clear D. Germline V lookup: CDR1 SEHNR, CDR2 FQNEAQ (reference sequence). The CDR3 extends over 14 amino acids. V lost 1 base to trimming and J lost 8 bases, with 14 bases between them. The CDR3 DNA reads as TGTGCCAGCAGCTTAGGGTGGGAGCCCAGGGGCTACACCTTC. Its translation is CASSLGWEPRGYTF.

In the case of this clone: Within the sample, other DNA sequences also encode this same CDR3. The rearrangement joins TRBV19 to TRBJ2-1, with 10 bases aligning to TRBD1. Per the germline V gene, CDR1 is LNHDA and CDR2 is SQIVND (reference sequence). The CDR3 is 15 residues long. The junction had 4 bases not matched to a gene; V was cut back by 5 bases and J by 3 bases. CDR3: CASSPTGGGYNEQFF. In nucleotides, the CDR3 is TGTGCCAGTAGTCCGACAGGGGGCGGCTACAATGAGCAGTTCTTC.

The chain is built from TRBV5-4 and TRBJ2-3; the D is unclear. The CDR3 is 15 amino acids. Looked up from germline, CDR1 is SGHNT and CDR2 is YYREEE (reference sequence). Deletions cut 0 bases from V and 1 base from J, with 9 bases between. The CDR3 here is CASSLDGSRTDTQYF. The CDR3 coding sequence is TGTGCCAGCAGCTTGGACGGTAGTCGCACAGATACGCAGTATTTT.

This sequence joins TRBV30 and TRBJ1-2; D gene unclear. Germline CDR1 GTSNPN, CDR2 SVGIG (reference sequence). The CDR3 totals 11 residues. V was pared by 4 bases and J by 7 bases, with 10 bases between. CDR3 sequence (DNA): TGTGCCTGGACCGCGTTTAGTGGCTACACCTTC. Its protein is CAWTAFSGYTF.

The V and J genes are TRBV7-2 and TRBJ2-1; 9 bases are a match to TRBD2. This CDR3 comprises 15 residues. Unmatched junction bases numbered 8, after V lost 4 bases and J lost 7 bases. Per the germline V gene, CDR1 is SGHTA and CDR2 is FQGNSA. The CDR3 loop reads CASSSPGLAKNEQFF. The CDR3 coding sequence is TGTGCCAGCAGCTCCCCCGGACTAGCGAAGAATGAGCAGTTCTTC.

The chain recombines TRBV7-8 with TRBJ2-5; D is unclear. Per germline, CDR1 SGHVS and CDR2 FQNEAQ. The length of the CDR3 is 11 residues. The V end was cut by 5 bases, the J end by 4 bases, with 5 bases between. The CDR3 bases are TGTGCCAGCAGCCCGGGAGAGACCCAGTACTTC. Protein product: CASSPGETQYF.

The chain employs TRBV30 and TRBJ1-1; a weak D match, TRBD1 (6 bases). Deletions cut 4 bases from V and 3 bases from J, with 15 bases between. The CDR3 runs to 14 residues. Per the germline V gene, CDR1 is GTSNPN and CDR2 is SVGIG (reference sequence). The DNA for the CDR3 is TGTGCCTGGACTGACAGGAGACTTCACACTGAAGCTTTCTTT. Amino acids: CAWTDRRLHTEAFF.

V usage is TRBV19 and J usage is TRBJ2-2; D call uncertain. Between the trimmed V and J ends, which lost 7 bases and 0 bases, there was a span of 18 bases. The CDR3 extends over 17 amino acids. Germline loops: CDR1 LNHDA, CDR2 SQIVND (reference sequence). The CDR3 DNA is TGTGCCAGTATCCCGGGTGTGGCATACGCGAACACCGGGGAGCTGTTTTTT. Translated, it gives CASIPGVAYANTGELFF.

The V and J genes are TRBV2 and TRBJ1-1; TRBD1 agrees at 10 bases. The ends lost 5 bases at V and 4 bases at J; junction bases unmatched: 4. The CDR3 spans 14 residues. The germline CDR1 and CDR2 sequences are SNHLY and FYNNEI. CDR3 sequence: CASSLGQGSTEAFF. CDR3 DNA sequence: TGTGCCAGCAGTCTGGGACAGGGGAGCACTGAAGCTTTCTTT.

The chain recombines TRBV3-1 (or the pseudogene TRBV3-2) with TRBJ1-2, with a weak D call TRBD1 (5 bases). The V end lost 4 bases, the J end lost 1 base, and 13 bases lay between the germline ends. CDR3 length equals 15 residues. The germline V gene has CDR1 LGHDT and CDR2 YNNKEL (reference sequence). This chain's CDR3 is CASSLGTDHNYGYTF. Written as DNA, the CDR3 is TGTGCCAGCAGCCTGGGGACTGACCATAACTATGGCTACACCTTC.

The rearrangement joins TRBV5-1 to TRBJ1-2, with 10 bases matching TRBD1. Losses at the gene ends were 6 bases for V and 7 bases for J; bases not matched to a gene: 15. This CDR3 is built from 16 residues. Germline V gives CDR1 SGHRS, CDR2 YFSETQ. The CDR3 sequence is CASTPRLGQGESGYTF. In DNA, the CDR3 is TGCGCCAGCACCCCACGGTTAGGACAGGGGGAAAGTGGCTACACCTTC.

The chain links TRBV7-2 to TRBJ1-3; weak D call: TRBD1 (5 bases). Germline V lookup: CDR1 SGHTA, CDR2 FQGNSA. The CDR3 covers 12 residues. V gave up 5 bases and J gave up 6 bases, with 8 bases separating them. CDR3 in DNA: TGTGCCAGCAGCCCGACAGAAAACACCATATATTTT. Its protein is CASSPTENTIYF. Full variable domain (rest looked up from reference TRBV7-2 and TRBJ1-3): GAGVSQSPSNKVTEKGKDVELRCDPISGHTALYWYRQSLGQGLEFLIYFQGNSAPDKSGLPSDRFSAERTGGSVSTLTIQRTQQEDSAVYLCASSPTENTIYFGEGSWLTVV.

On this clone itself: Different DNA sequences within this sample yield the same CDR3. The V and J genes are TRBV24-1 and TRBJ1-5, with TRBD1 as a possible D gene (5 bases). Trimming removed 4 bases at V and 7 bases at J, with 13 bases between. CDR3 length equals 14 residues. CDR1 and CDR2 (germline): KGHDR, SFDVKD. The CDR3 DNA follows: TGTGCCACCAGTGACCCCGGGGGGAACCAGCCCCAGCATTTT. Translation gives CATSDPGGNQPQHF.

This clone was recorded once. The chain recombines TRBV2 with TRBJ2-4; D might be TRBD1 (5 bases). Trimming took 1 base from V and 0 from J, leaving 10 bases between them. The CDR3 is 16 amino acids. Germline CDR1 reads SNHLY; CDR2 reads FYNNEI. The CDR3, as DNA: TGTGCCAGCAGTGAAGAAGGGGATTTAGCCAAAAACATTCAGTACTTC. Its translation is CASSEEGDLAKNIQYF.

The sample holds a few counts of this clone. This chain connects TRBV11-1 to TRBJ1-1; tentatively, D is TRBD1 (5 bases). Trimming shortened V by 1 base and J by 1 base, and 10 bases separated the two germline ends. Looked up from germline, CDR1 is SGHAT and CDR2 is FQDESV (reference sequence). This CDR3 comprises 15 residues. The CDR3 DNA reads as TGTGCCAGCAGCTTAGGGAGACAGAAGAACACTGAAGCTTTCTTT. Protein: CASSLGRQKNTEAFF.

This chain joins TRBV3-1 (or the pseudogene TRBV3-2) and TRBJ1-5, with TRBD1 matching 7 bases. Looked up from germline, CDR1 is LGHDT and CDR2 is YNNKEL (reference sequence). Trimming removed 1 base from V and 5 bases from J; junction bases left unmatched: 17. The CDR3 spans 19 residues. The DNA of the CDR3 is TGTGCCAGCAGCCAAGGAGGCCCTGAGACAGGGTTTCGAGATCAGCCCCAGCATTTT. Translated: CASSQGGPETGFRDQPQHF.

This clone appeared a few times. This chain connects TRBV29-1 to TRBJ2-1; unclear D gene. This CDR3 has 13 amino acids. With 0 bases removed from V and 8 bases from J, the gap between germline ends came to 11 bases. CDR1 is SQVTM, CDR2 ANQGSEA, per germline. The CDR3 region is CSVEEGMMYEQFF. CDR3 DNA sequence: TGCAGCGTTGAAGAGGGCATGATGTATGAGCAGTTCTTC.

The rearrangement links TRBV5-1 to TRBJ2-7, with a tentative D call TRBD2 (6 bases). Germline V gene data show CDR1 as SGHRS and CDR2 as YFSETQ. The ends were cut back, 3 bases at V and 7 bases at J, with 14 bases in the middle. The CDR3 contains 13 residues. CDR3 sequence reads: CASSSGVMREQYF. The CDR3 nucleotides read TGCGCCAGCAGCTCGGGGGTAATGCGAGAGCAGTACTTC. Full variable domain (outside the CDR3, taken from reference TRBV5-1 and TRBJ2-7): KAGVTQTPRYLIKTRGQQVTLSCSPISGHRSVSWYQQTPGQGLQFLFEYFSETQRNKGNFPGRFSGRQFSNSRSEMNVSTLELGDSALYLCASSSGVMREQYFGPGTRLTVT.

The chain has TRBV3-1 (or the pseudogene TRBV3-2) and TRBJ2-3; unclear D gene. Trimming took off 0 bases at V and 0 bases at J, with 7 bases between the two ends. Per the germline V gene, CDR1 is LGHDT and CDR2 is YNNKEL (reference sequence). CDR3 length: 15 amino acids. This CDR3 is CASSQERLSTDTQYF. The DNA of the CDR3 is TGTGCCAGCAGCCAAGAAAGACTCAGCACAGATACGCAGTATTTT.

The gene calls are TRBV5-4 and TRBJ1-2; a weak D match, TRBD1 (5 bases). Germline CDR1 is SGHNT and CDR2 is YYREEE (reference sequence). The CDR3 is 14 amino acids. V was pared by 0 bases and J by 8 bases, with 14 bases between. Here the CDR3 reads CASSLAGGLGGYTF. The CDR3 DNA sequence: TGTGCCAGCAGCTTGGCCGGGGGGTTGGGAGGCTACACCTTC.

The V call is TRBV25-1, the J call TRBJ2-5, with no clear D. Germline assignment: CDR1 MGHDK and CDR2 SYGVNS. The CDR3 loop spans 14 amino acids. V dropped 2 bases and J dropped 1 base, with 8 bases sitting between them. Written as DNA, the CDR3 is TGTGCCAGCAGTGAAAGGCGGATCCAAGAGACCCAGTACTTC. It yields the protein CASSERRIQETQYF.

The V and J genes are TRBV18 and TRBJ1-5, with TRBD1 identical over 7 bases. Germline V lookup: CDR1 KGHSH, CDR2 LQKENI. The CDR3 contains 15 residues. Germline trimming cut 4 bases from V and 3 bases from J; bases unmatched to any gene: 6. The CDR3 nucleotides are TGTGCCAGCTCACTTTCTACAGGGGACAATCAGCCCCAGCATTTT. It specifies CASSLSTGDNQPQHF.

This chain connects TRBV29-1 to TRBJ1-5; D gene unclear. The CDR3 runs 12 residues. V lost 4 bases to trimming and J lost 3 bases, with 7 bases between them. Germline V CDR1 and CDR2: SQVTM, ANQGSEA. This CDR3 is CSVAGANQPQHF. The CDR3 region has the DNA TGCAGCGTTGCTGGAGCCAATCAGCCCCAGCATTTT.